This T cell receptor beta chain was profiled in a study of T-cell memory formation after mild COVID-19. TCRdb itself ran the 5' RACE reads through MiXCR, one entry per CDR3 protein. The sample consists of about 350,000 distinct CDR3 sequences, roughly an eighth of them appearing once. The CDR3 is 15 residues long. From germline, CDR1 is DFQATT and CDR2 SNEGSKA (reference sequence). With 2 bases removed from V and 5 bases from J, the gap between germline ends came to 16 bases. The sequenced sample consisted of PBMCs or a T cell subset sorted from them (not recorded which). The TCR comes from a man younger than 30 who had mild COVID-19 (a few samples of this study predate the infection). Cell type and time point are not known. The rearrangement uses TRBV20-1 and TRBJ2-1; tentative D call: TRBD1 (6 bases). Here the CDR3 DNA reads TGCAGTGCTAGAATGAGCGGCAGGGACAACAATGAGCAGTTCTTC. Encoded protein: CSARMSGRDNNEQFF.